This TCR beta chain is drawn from a study of vaccination effects on CD4 cells after COVID-19 (dated by TCRdb to 2021 to 2024). Turning to the overall study: In the ViraFEST assay, PBMC were stimulated with viral peptide pools, and TCR sequencing was then used to find antigen-specific CD4+ T cell clonotypes based on their expansion. Each participant received two doses of an mRNA SARS-CoV-2 vaccine, either BNT162b2 or mRNA-1273. A few million PBMC per well were cultured with about 10 ug/ml peptides in IMDM containing about 5% human AB serum, approximately 10 IU/ml IL-2 and gentamicin. SARS-CoV-2 spike-specific CD4+ TCR repertoires were compared before and after mRNA vaccination in COVID-19 convalescent patients and in infection-naive vaccine recipients. Altogether, 10 COVID-19 convalescent patients and 4 SARS-CoV-2-naive healthy vaccine recipients made up the full study. The Oncomine TCR Beta short-read assay on an Illumina iSeq 100 was used to sequence cultures from other donors in the study.

Broader findings and caveats from the paper: Among healthy vaccine recipients, nearly all vaccine-induced clones were SARS-CoV-2 mono-reactive, and only 1 of 255 was cross-reactive with common cold coronaviruses. Only a small number of convalescent patients were included, and no early post-infection timepoints were available, which limited the study. At late post-vaccination timepoints, both infection-induced and vaccine-induced clones showed marked clonal contraction, consistent with waning T cell responses.

V is shortened by 4 bases, J by 0 bases, and the region joining them spans 7 bases. Including the terminal cysteine and phenylalanine, the CDR3 comprises 14 residues. Only the CDR3 portion is preserved as DNA: 42 bases, with reading frame beginning at the first base. Based on the germline V gene (reference sequence), the CDR1 and CDR2 sequences are PRHDT and FYEKMQ. A word on this clone: There is no known antigen for this receptor. No per-base quality is available; no much larger clone lies one base away.

The library came from the immunoSEQ multiplex PCR assay. TCR beta CDR3 sequencing was performed on DNA from the cultured, isolated CD4+ T cells. The study's own analysis went as follows. Non-productive TCR sequences were removed, reads were trimmed to the CDR3 region, and CDR3s of at least 7 amino acids were retained. Antigen-specific clonotypes were identified using the MANAFEST web app by comparison of expansion in peptide wells against reference cultures. For clones to be considered positive, expansion at FDR<0.05 versus reference and all other wells, an odds ratio above 5, and a frequency above 0.1% in two replicate wells were required. Cross-reactive clonotypes were defined as significantly expanded in SARS-CoV-2 spike wells and in at least one common cold coronavirus spike condition. Using the stringdist R package, CDR3 similarity was measured by Levenshtein distance, and unrooted trees were constructed with ape in R 3.6.1. Held by TCRdb, this immuneACCESS table contains in-frame sequences only and omits some clones. Under half of the omission traces to an unresolved V gene where checked; the cause of the rest is unknown. That table gives V, J and clone size, and the DNA gave D and trimming. Here the sample has 45,000 to 50,000 clones; around 67% occur a single time. About 5% of the sample goes to the ten largest clones.

After around eleven days of culture, CD4+ T cells were isolated with the EasySep CD4+ T cell isolation kit. None of the healthy vaccine recipients had a prior SARS-CoV-2 infection, which was confirmed by nucleocapsid antibody tests that came back negative both before and after vaccination. Half of the culture medium was replaced with fresh IL-2-containing medium on days 3 and 7. Unless noted otherwise, every peptide stimulation condition was cultured in triplicate wells. Using Ficoll-Paque Plus gradient centrifugation, PBMC were separated from whole blood and then either used fresh or cryopreserved at -140C. The QIAamp micro DNA kit was used to extract genomic DNA from the cultured CD4+ T cells.

This specimen was CD4+ T cells from PBMCs cultured without peptide, taken before COVID-19 vaccination. The sequence was collected from a human donor who received a COVID-19 vaccine. The chain uses TRBV13 and TRBJ2-4; the D gene identity is not certain. The DNA reads TGTGCCAGCAGCTGGATCTTAGCCAAAAACATTCAGTACTTC. It is translated as CASSWILAKNIQYF.